This T cell receptor beta chain is drawn from a study of post-analysis software for immune sequencing data. CDR1 MNHEY and CDR2 SMNVEV come from the germline V gene (reference sequence). Trimming took off 4 bases at V and 5 bases at J, with 16 bases between the two ends. The CDR3 consists of 15 residues. cDNA libraries of TCR beta carried unique molecular identifiers. From the PCR reads, TCRdb called clonotypes with MiXCR, one entry per CDR3 protein. In the table there are hundreds of thousands of distinct CDR3 sequences, under 70% of which are singletons. Broader study findings: The authors found that F measure strongly co-clustered same-batch samples. Five or six TRBV segments were significantly more frequent in patients than in controls. TRBV5-6, TRBV5-1 and TRBV20-1 were among these segments. For normalized Chao1 diversity, multiple sclerosis patients scored significantly lower than controls did.

As concerns this clonotype: The antigen remains unidentified.

The chain links TRBV27 to TRBJ2-3; D ambiguous. The clonotype originates from a girl aged 5-17 years with multiple sclerosis. The source material was blood. The CDR3 DNA reads TGTGCCAGCAGTTCGCCAAATCAGGAGAAAGATACGCAGTATTTT. Its protein is CASSSPNQEKDTQYF.